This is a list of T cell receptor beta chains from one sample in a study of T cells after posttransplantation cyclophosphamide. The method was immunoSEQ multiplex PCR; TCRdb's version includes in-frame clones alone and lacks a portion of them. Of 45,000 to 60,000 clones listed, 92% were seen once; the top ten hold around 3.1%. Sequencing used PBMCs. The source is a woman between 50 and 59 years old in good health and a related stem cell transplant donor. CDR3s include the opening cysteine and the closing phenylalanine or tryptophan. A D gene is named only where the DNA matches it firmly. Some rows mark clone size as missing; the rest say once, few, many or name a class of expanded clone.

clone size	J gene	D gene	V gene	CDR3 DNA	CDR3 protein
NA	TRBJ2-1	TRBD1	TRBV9	TGTGCCAGCAGCGCCTGGGGACAGGGGCACAATGAGCAGTTCTTC	CASSAWGQGHNEQFF
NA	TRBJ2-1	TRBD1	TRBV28	TGTGCCAGCAGTTTAATTGAGGGACAGGGGCGGAATGAGCAGTTCTTC	CASSLIEGQGRNEQFF
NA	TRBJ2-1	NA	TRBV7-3	TGTGCCAGCAGCTTAATTAGCGGAGTAAACAATGAGCAGTTCTTC	CASSLISGVNNEQFF
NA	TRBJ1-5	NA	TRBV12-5	TGTGCTAGTGGTTTGGCCAATAGCAATCAGCCCCAGCATTTT	CASGLANSNQPQHF
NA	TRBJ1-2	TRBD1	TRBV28	TGTGCCAGCAGTTCAGGACAGGGAGGCTATGGCTACACCTTC	CASSSGQGGYGYTF
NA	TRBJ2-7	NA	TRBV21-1	TGTGCCAGCAGCGAAACTAGCGGGGGGTCGGATGAGCAGTACTTC	CASSETSGGSDEQYF
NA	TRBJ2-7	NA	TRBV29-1	TGCAGCGTTGTTCGGGGGTCAGGGGGTGGGGAGCAGTACTTC	CSVVRGSGGGEQYF
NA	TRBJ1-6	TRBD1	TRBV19	TGTGCCGCGAGGGACAGCCCTGGTTCACCCCTCCACTTT	CAARDSPGSPLHF
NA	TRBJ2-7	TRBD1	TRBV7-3	TGTGCCAGCAGCTTAACCGGGACAGCGTCCTACGAGCAGTACTTC	CASSLTGTASYEQYF
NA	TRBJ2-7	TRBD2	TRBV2	TGTGCCAGCCTTCGGACTAGCGGCTCCTACGAGCAGTACTTC	CASLRTSGSYEQYF
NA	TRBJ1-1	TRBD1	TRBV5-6	TGTGCCAGCAGCTTGGCCTTAGGGACAGAGACAGTAATGAACACTGAAGCTTTCTTT	CASSLALGTETVMNTEAFF
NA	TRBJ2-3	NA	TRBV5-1	TGCGCCAGCAGCCCCGGGACTAGCACAGATACGCAGTATTTT	CASSPGTSTDTQYF
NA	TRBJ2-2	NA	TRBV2	TGTGCCAGCAGTGACAGGGACACCGGGGAGCTGTTTTTT	CASSDRDTGELFF
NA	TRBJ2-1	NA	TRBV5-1	TGCGCCAGCAGCTTCTCCCCGGGGGACTACAATGAGCAGTTCTTC	CASSFSPGDYNEQFF
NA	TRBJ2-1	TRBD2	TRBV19	TGTGCCAGTACCTCCGGGGGGGCCTCCTACAATGAGCAGTTCTTC	CASTSGGASYNEQFF
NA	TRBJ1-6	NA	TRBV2	TGTGCCAGCAGTCCGGGAGCCTATAATTCCCCCCTCCACTTT	CASSPGAYNSPLHF
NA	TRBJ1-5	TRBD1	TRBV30	TGTGCCTGGAGTGTGGGACAGGGGAATCAGCCCCAGCATTTT	CAWSVGQGNQPQHF
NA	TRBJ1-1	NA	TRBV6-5	TGTGCCAGCAGGGCTCCGGGTCTCAACACTGAAGCTTTCTTT	CASRAPGLNTEAFF
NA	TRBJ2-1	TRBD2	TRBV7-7	TGTGCCAGCAGCCAGGGACTAGCGGGGGGTAATGAGCAGTTCTTC	CASSQGLAGGNEQFF
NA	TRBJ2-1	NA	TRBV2	TGTGCCAGCAGTGACGGGGGAGGATACAATGAGCAGTTCTTC	CASSDGGGYNEQFF
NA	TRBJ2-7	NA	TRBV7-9	TGTGCCAGCAGCTCAGGGGGGATAACCTACGAGCAGTACTTC	CASSSGGITYEQYF
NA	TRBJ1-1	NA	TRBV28	TGTGCCAGCAACGCCGAGGCGTACACTGAAGCTTTCTTT	CASNAEAYTEAFF
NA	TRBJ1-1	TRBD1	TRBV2	TGTGCCAGCAGAGCATTGACAGGGGGCGACACTGAAGCTTTCTTT	CASRALTGGDTEAFF
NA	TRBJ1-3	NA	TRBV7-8	TGTGCCAGCAGCTTATCTCGCAGAGGAAACACCATATATTTT	CASSLSRRGNTIYF
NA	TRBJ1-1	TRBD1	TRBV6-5	TGTGCCAGCAGTGCCCGGACAGGGAACACTGAAGCTTTCTTT	CASSARTGNTEAFF
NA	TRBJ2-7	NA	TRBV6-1	TGTGCCAGCACACGGTCCGGGACACTCTACGAGCAGTACTTC	CASTRSGTLYEQYF
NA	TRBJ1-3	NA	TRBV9	TGTGCCAGCAGCGGTGATCTCAGGGGATCTGGAAACACCATATATTTT	CASSGDLRGSGNTIYF
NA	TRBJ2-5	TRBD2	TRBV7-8	TGTGCCAGCAGGGGTGTCGGGACTAACTACAAAGAGACCCAGTACTTC	CASRGVGTNYKETQYF
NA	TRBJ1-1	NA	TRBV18	TGTGCCAGCTCACCGATACAGGGGAACACTGAAGCTTTCTTT	CASSPIQGNTEAFF
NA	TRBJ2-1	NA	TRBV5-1	TGCGCCAGCAGCACCGGCGCGGTGGGGTCAGGGAATGAGCAGTTCTTC	CASSTGAVGSGNEQFF
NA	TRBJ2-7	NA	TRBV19	TGTGCCAGTAGTATAGGCTCCCCCTCAGGTGAGCAGTACTTC	CASSIGSPSGEQYF
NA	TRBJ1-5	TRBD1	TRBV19	TGTGCCAGTAGATGGGACAGGTTTAGCAATCAGCCCCAGCATTTT	CASRWDRFSNQPQHF
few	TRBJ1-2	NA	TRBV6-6	TGTGCCAGCAGCCTACCCCCCTCGATGGATGGCTACACCTTC	CASSLPPSMDGYTF
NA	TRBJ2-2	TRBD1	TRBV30	TGTGCCTGGAAAAGAGCAGGGGGACGGACCGGGGAGCTGTTTTTT	CAWKRAGGRTGELFF
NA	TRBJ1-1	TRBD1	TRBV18	TGTGCCAGCTCCCACGACAGGGTGGACACTGAAGCTTTCTTT	CASSHDRVDTEAFF
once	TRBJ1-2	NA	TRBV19	TGTGCCAGTAGTGACCGGGACTATGGCTACACCTTC	CASSDRDYGYTF
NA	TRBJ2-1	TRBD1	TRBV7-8	TGTGCCAGCAGCTTAGGTGGGAGGACAGGGGGCCTTTATGAGCAGTTCTTC	CASSLGGRTGGLYEQFF
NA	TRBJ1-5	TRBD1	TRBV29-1	TGCAGCGTAGGAGGGGGCGGAGGTCAGCCCCAGCATTTT	CSVGGGGGQPQHF
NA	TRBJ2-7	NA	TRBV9	TGTGCCAGCAGCTCCACCCTGGGGGCAGGACGACAGAACGAGCAGTACTTC	CASSSTLGAGRQNEQYF
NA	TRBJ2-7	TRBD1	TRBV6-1	TGTGCCAGCGTCGGGACAGGGAGCGAGCAGTACTTC	CASVGTGSEQYF
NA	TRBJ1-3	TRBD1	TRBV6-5	TGTGCCAGCAGTTACGCAGGGGGTCGGACCATATATTTT	CASSYAGGRTIYF
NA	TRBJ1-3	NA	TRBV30	TGTGCCTGGAGTGTACCGGGGGTAGGGACTGGATACACCATATATTTT	CAWSVPGVGTGYTIYF
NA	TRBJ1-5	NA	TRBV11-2	TGTGCCAGCAGCTTAGGACTCGGTCAGCCCCAGCATTTT	CASSLGLGQPQHF
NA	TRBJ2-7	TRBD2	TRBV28	TGTGCCAGCAGCCAACTAGCGGGTGGGTCCTACGAGCAGTACTTC	CASSQLAGGSYEQYF
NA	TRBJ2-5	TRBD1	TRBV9	TGTGCCAGCAGCGTAGGGGACAGAGCGGAGACCCAGTACTTC	CASSVGDRAETQYF
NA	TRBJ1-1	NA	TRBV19	TGTGCCAGTCTACGGACAGCGAACACTGAAGCTTTCTTT	CASLRTANTEAFF
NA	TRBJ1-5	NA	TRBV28	TGTGCCAGCAGTTTCAGGGGTCATCAGCCCCAGCATTTT	CASSFRGHQPQHF
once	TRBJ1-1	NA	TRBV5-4	TGTGCCAGCAGCTTGGTTGGGGAGAGGGCTTTCTTT	CASSLVGERAFF
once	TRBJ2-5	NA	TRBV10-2	TGCGCCAGCAGGATCGGTCCCGAAAAGCAGTACTTC	CASRIGPEKQYF
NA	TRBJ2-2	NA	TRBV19	TGTGCCAGTAGTATCCAGGGAAACACCGGGGAGCTGTTTTTT	CASSIQGNTGELFF
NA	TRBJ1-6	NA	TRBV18	TGTGCCAGCTCACCACGGGCGGGGAAGCCCTCTAATTCACCCCTCCACTTT	CASSPRAGKPSNSPLHF